These 19 T cell receptor beta chains were sequenced from one sample in a study of cytomegalovirus exposure and HLA in healthy donors. The PCR was carried out with 60 Vbeta primers and 13 Jbeta primers. TCRdb keeps only in-frame clones here, not all; method: immunoSEQ multiplex PCR. The sample's table shows roughly 50,000 clones. Sequenced material: PBMCs. These receptor sequences come from a man between 40 and 49 years old in good health and CMV-seropositive.

The J gene is TRBJ2-5, the V gene TRBV18; no clear D. The CDR3 length is 10 residues. CDR1 KGHSH and CDR2 LQKENI come from the germline V gene. V was pared by 6 bases and J by 5 bases, with 4 bases between. The CDR3 loop is CASSGETQYF. CDR3 bases: TGTGCCAGCTCCGGGGAGACCCAGTACTTC.

J is TRBJ2-7 and V is TRBV6-5; a possible D gene is TRBD1 (5 bases). With 0 bases removed from V and 9 bases from J, the gap between germline ends came to 15 bases. Germline V gene sequence: CDR1 MNHEY, CDR2 SVGAGI. The CDR3 loop spans 14 amino acids. The CDR3 is CASSYSYRLEGQYF. The CDR3 bases are TGTGCCAGCAGTTACTCGTACAGGCTTGAAGGGCAGTACTTC.

This chain connects TRBV15 to TRBJ2-7; D might be TRBD2 (5 bases). Germline V gives CDR1 LNHNV, CDR2 YYDKDF (reference sequence). CDR3 length: 15 amino acids. V gave up 0 bases and J gave up 5 bases, with 14 bases separating them. The CDR3 spells CATSRDAGKFHEQYF. CDR3 DNA sequence: TGTGCCACCAGCAGAGACGCGGGCAAATTCCACGAGCAGTACTTC.

V is TRBV9 and J is TRBJ2-7; D not resolved. V shed 1 base and J shed 3 bases, with 8 bases lying between them. Germline assignment: CDR1 SGDLS and CDR2 YYNGEE. The CDR3 spans 13 residues. The CDR3 DNA reads TGTGCCAGCAGCGTAAGCGAAAGCTACGAGCAGTACTTC. It specifies CASSVSESYEQYF.

The chain carries TRBV7-2 and TRBJ2-7; D is possibly TRBD2 (5 bases). The CDR3 consists of 14 residues. Germline V gene sequence: CDR1 SGHTA, CDR2 FQGNSA. Trimming removed 1 base from V and 7 bases from J, with 14 bases in between. This CDR3 reads CASSLGGPGGEQYF. DNA for the CDR3: TGTGCCAGCAGCTTAGGAGGGCCCGGTGGGGAGCAGTACTTC.

The chain couples TRBV11-3 to TRBJ2-3, with 8 bases fitting TRBD1. The V gene's germline CDR1 is SGHNT and CDR2 YENEEA. The CDR3 runs 12 residues. Unmatched junction bases numbered 7, after V lost 9 bases and J lost 8 bases. Written as DNA, the CDR3 is TGTGCCAGTGCCCAGGGGGCATCTACGCAGTATTTT. This translates into CASAQGASTQYF.

With regard to this clone: One junction end disagrees with the germline gene, perhaps due to a read error. The rearrangement uses TRBV4-2 and TRBJ2-2, with D possibly being TRBD2 (6 bases). Germline CDR1 LGHNA, CDR2 YNFKEQ. CDR3 length: 18 amino acids. CDR3 coding DNA: TGTGCCAGCAGCCCCTATCCTCGGCCCGGAGCGGGTACCGGGGAGCCGTTTTTT. This sequence encodes CASSPYPRPGAGTGEPFF.

CDR3 region: CATGTDTQYF. In nucleotides, the CDR3 is TGTGCCACGGGTACAGATACGCAGTATTTT. The chain employs TRBV7-9 and TRBJ2-3; D remains unclear. The CDR3 is 10 residues long. Per germline, CDR1 SEHNR and CDR2 FQNEAQ (reference sequence). V lost 10 bases, J lost 3 bases, and 5 bases lay in between. The entire variable domain, with the rest obtained from reference TRBV7-9 and TRBJ2-3, is as follows: DTGVSQNPRHKITKRGQNVTFRCDPISEHNRLYWYRQTLGQGPEFLTYFQNEAQLEKSRLLSDRFSAERPKGSFSTLEIQRTEQGDSAMYLCATGTDTQYFGPGTRLTVL.

The genes are TRBV6-1 and TRBJ1-5; D is unclear. Germline V CDR1 and CDR2: MNHNS, SASEGT. V lost 2 bases, J lost 1 base, and 15 bases lay in between. This CDR3 is built from 17 residues. DNA of the CDR3: TGTGCCAGCAGTGAATACCGTTGGGGAGAGAGCAATCAGCCCCAGCATTTT. This translates into CASSEYRWGESNQPQHF.

The rearrangement joins TRBV10-3 to TRBJ1-4; D ambiguous. The V and J ends lost 4 bases and 4 bases respectively, with 7 bases between them. CDR1 is ENHRY and CDR2 is SYGVKD in the germline V gene. The CDR3 runs 13 residues. This chain's CDR3 is CAISGQSNEKLFF. CDR3 coding DNA: TGTGCCATCAGTGGGCAAAGTAATGAAAAACTGTTTTTT.

V usage is TRBV19 and J usage is TRBJ2-7; D is unclear. V lost 8 bases to trimming and J lost 0 bases, with 14 bases between them. The CDR3 is 14 amino acids. The germline V gene encodes CDR1 LNHDA and CDR2 SQIVND (reference sequence). CDR3 sequence reads: CASQRVGSSYEQYF. DNA of the CDR3: TGTGCCAGTCAACGGGTCGGCAGCTCCTACGAGCAGTACTTC.

The chain has TRBV28 and TRBJ2-4, with D tentatively TRBD1 (5 bases). The V gene's germline CDR1 is MDHEN and CDR2 SYDVKM. With 6 bases removed from V and 1 base from J, the gap between germline ends came to 19 bases. The CDR3 covers 17 residues. The CDR3 DNA is TGTGCCAGCAGACATACACTCGGCACAGGCGCCAAAAACATTCAGTACTTC. Residues: CASRHTLGTGAKNIQYF.

This chain joins TRBV6-1 and TRBJ2-5; TRBD2 agrees at 16 bases. V lost 11 bases, J lost 5 bases, and 8 bases stayed unmatched. This CDR3 is built from 15 residues. In germline, CDR1 is MNHNS, CDR2 SASEGT. The CDR3, as DNA: TGTGCCGGGACTAGCGGGGGGGCTGTTGACGAGACCCAGTACTTC. Translation: CAGTSGGAVDETQYF.

The CDR3 region has the DNA TGTGCCAGTACCCTCGGCGGGCCTAACACTGAAGCTTTCTTT. Translating gives CASTLGGPNTEAFF. The V call is TRBV19, the J call TRBJ1-1; D not resolved. V lost 7 bases and J 2 bases, leaving 14 bases between the germline ends. The CDR3 has 14 residues. Germline CDR1 and CDR2: LNHDA and SQIVND (reference sequence).

V is TRBV7-9 and J is TRBJ1-2; the D is unclear. V shed 5 bases and J shed 0 bases, with 13 bases lying between them. The CDR3 has 15 residues. Germline values: CDR1 SEHNR, CDR2 FQNEAQ (reference sequence). The CDR3 DNA reads as TGTGCCAGCAGCGCTAATCACAGACCTAACTATGGCTACACCTTC. This gives the protein CASSANHRPNYGYTF.

The chain is built from TRBV7-9 and TRBJ2-5, with TRBD2 matching 10 bases. This CDR3 contains 13 residues. V shed 8 bases, J shed 4 bases, and the junction held 4 bases outside the gene matches. Germline V CDR1 and CDR2: SEHNR, FQNEAQ (reference sequence). In DNA form, the CDR3 reads TGTGCCAGCTTCGTAGCGGGAGGAGAGACCCAGTACTTC. The encoded protein is CASFVAGGETQYF.

The chain combines TRBV7-2 with TRBJ2-3, with D uncertain. V was clipped by 1 base and J by 5 bases, with 13 bases between them. The CDR3 is made up of 15 amino acids. Germline CDR1 and CDR2: SGHTA and FQGNSA. The CDR3 loop is CASSLEYGVLDTQYF. The CDR3 bases are TGTGCCAGCAGCTTAGAGTACGGAGTCCTAGATACGCAGTATTTT.

The chain joins TRBV18 to TRBJ2-1, with 9 bases lining up with TRBD2. Trimming removed 4 bases from V and 5 bases from J; junction bases left unmatched: 9. The germline V gene has CDR1 KGHSH and CDR2 LQKENI. There are 16 residues in the CDR3. CDR3 DNA: TGTGCCAGCTCACAATCCTTGACTAGCGGCAACAATGAGCAGTTCTTC. Translation: CASSQSLTSGNNEQFF. Full variable domain (rest looked up from reference TRBV18 and TRBJ2-1): NAGVMQNPRHLVRRRGQEARLRCSPMKGHSHVYWYRQLPEEGLKFMVYLQKENIIDESGMPKERFSAEFPKEGPSILRIQQVVRGDSAAYFCASSQSLTSGNNEQFFGPGTRLTVL.

This rearrangement joins TRBV27 to TRBJ1-1, with 8 bases fitting TRBD1. J gave up 1 base and V 6 bases, and 1 base lay outside the gene matches. The CDR3 extends over 13 amino acids. Germline CDR1 and CDR2: MNHEY and SMNVEV (reference sequence). The DNA for the CDR3 is TGTGCCAGCAGGCAGGGGGCGAACACTGAAGCTTTCTTT. This encodes CASRQGANTEAFF.